Shown below are 16 T cell receptor beta chains from a single sample sequenced in a study of chemoradiotherapy in HPV16-positive cancers. Clones were sequenced by immunoSEQ multiplex PCR, and TCRdb holds only the in-frame ones, with some missing. Of 35,000 to 45,000 clones listed, 76% are singletons. The sequencing used blood, collected from a patient who underwent chemoradiotherapy. All receptors derive from a human donor with HPV-associated anogenital cancer.

V usage is TRBV5-1 and J usage is TRBJ2-2; 8 nucleotides agree with TRBD2. Germline values: CDR1 SGHRS, CDR2 YFSETQ. J was trimmed by 1 base and V by 0 bases; bases with no gene match: 14. CDR3 length: 20 amino acids. The CDR3 nucleotides read TGCGCCAGCAGCTTGGAAGCGGGGGAGTCACTATATATGAACACCGGGGAGCTGTTTTTT. Translated, it gives CASSLEAGESLYMNTGELFF.

V usage is TRBV30 and J usage is TRBJ1-2, with 7 bases lining up with TRBD1. The V and J ends lost 2 bases and 2 bases, in that order; junction bases with no gene match: 8. This CDR3 is built from 15 residues. Germline V lookup: CDR1 GTSNPN, CDR2 SVGIG (reference sequence). The chain's CDR3 is CAWSPLDRENYGYTF. CDR3 bases: TGTGCCTGGAGTCCCCTTGACAGGGAGAACTATGGCTACACCTTC.

This sequence joins TRBV7-2 and TRBJ2-5, with 13 bases that match TRBD2. The V segment lost 5 bases and the J segment 4 bases; nucleotides outside the gene matches: 13. Per germline, CDR1 SGHTA and CDR2 FQGNSA. The CDR3 has 18 residues. The CDR3 nucleotides are TGTGCCAGCAGCCTCTCCGGGACTAGCGGGGCTTTTGGAGAGACCCAGTACTTC. Translated, it gives CASSLSGTSGAFGETQYF.

The rearrangement uses TRBV19 and TRBJ1-6, with D tentatively TRBD1 (6 bases). The germline V gene encodes CDR1 LNHDA and CDR2 SQIVND (reference sequence). CDR3 length: 15 residues. Trimming pared 1 base from V and 10 bases from J, leaving 14 bases between. The CDR3 loop is CASSIVGRGESPLHF. The CDR3 region has the DNA TGTGCCAGTAGTATAGTTGGCAGGGGTGAGTCACCCCTCCACTTT.

This chain joins TRBV27 and TRBJ2-7, with D unresolved. CDR1 MNHEY and CDR2 SMNVEV come from the germline V gene (reference sequence). The germline V and J ends were trimmed by 5 bases and 6 bases, with 8 bases remaining between them. The CDR3 is 11 amino acids. The CDR3: CASSLQGEQYF. CDR3 DNA: TGTGCCAGCAGTCTACAAGGCGAGCAGTACTTC.

In this sample, this clone turned up a few times. The rearrangement uses TRBV27 and TRBJ1-5, with 8 bases matching TRBD1. CDR3 size: 14 residues. The trim removed 5 bases at V and 4 bases at J, leaving 4 bases unmatched. Per germline, CDR1 MNHEY and CDR2 SMNVEV (reference sequence). CDR3 residues: CASSRTGRNQPQHF. The CDR3 bases are TGTGCCAGCAGTCGGACAGGGAGGAATCAGCCCCAGCATTTT.

The rearrangement joins TRBV14 to TRBJ1-2; D gene ambiguous. The CDR3 has 12 residues. Per the germline V gene, CDR1 is SGHDN and CDR2 is FVKESK. V was pared by 1 base and J by 7 bases, with 7 bases between. In DNA form, the CDR3 reads TGTGCCAGCAGCCAAGTGGGGTTTGGCTACACCTTC. This translates into CASSQVGFGYTF.

The V call is TRBV27, the J call TRBJ1-1; D possibly corresponds to TRBD1 (5 bases). The CDR3 runs to 16 residues. Trimming pared 5 bases from V and 0 bases from J, leaving 16 bases between. Germline V gene lookup returns CDR1 MNHEY and CDR2 SMNVEV (reference sequence). CDR3 sequence: CASSLTGTFVNTEAFF. The DNA of the CDR3 is TGTGCCAGCAGTCTAACCGGGACTTTTGTGAACACTGAAGCTTTCTTT.

Here the CDR3 DNA reads TGTGCCAGCAGCCAGCCGACAGGGGGAAGTTATGAGCAGTTCTTC. Protein: CASSQPTGGSYEQFF. V usage is TRBV5-4 and J usage is TRBJ2-1; 9 bases agree with TRBD1. CDR3 length: 15 amino acids. CDR1 and CDR2 (germline): SGHNT, YYREEE (reference sequence). Trimming cost V 4 bases and J 8 bases; bases outside gene matches: 10.

The rearrangement joins TRBV9 to TRBJ1-6, with 7 positions matching TRBD1. Germline assignment: CDR1 SGDLS and CDR2 YYNGEE. This CDR3 region has 18 residues. The V gene end was trimmed by 4 bases and the J gene end by 8 bases; junction bases not matched to a gene: 18. CDR3 sequence: CASSFRQGAQLGDSPLHF. The CDR3 DNA sequence: TGTGCCAGCAGCTTCCGACAGGGTGCCCAACTCGGCGATTCACCCCTCCACTTT.

V usage is TRBV18 and J usage is TRBJ2-7; a weak D match, TRBD2 (5 bases). This CDR3 comprises 14 residues. Trimming shortened V by 3 bases and J by 2 bases, and 11 bases separated the two germline ends. Germline V gene sequence: CDR1 KGHSH, CDR2 LQKENI. CDR3 nucleotide sequence: TGTGCCAGCTCACCCACCGGGGTACCCTACGAGCAGTACTTC. As protein: CASSPTGVPYEQYF.

The chain couples TRBV5-1 to TRBJ2-1, with D perhaps TRBD1 or TRBD2 (5 bases each). Deletions cut 5 bases from V and 2 bases from J, with 17 bases between. This CDR3 has 16 residues. In germline, CDR1 is SGHRS, CDR2 YFSETQ. The CDR3: CASSPSRGGTYNEQFF. In nucleotides, the CDR3 is TGCGCCAGCAGTCCGTCGAGGGGTGGCACCTACAATGAGCAGTTCTTC.

The chain uses TRBV7-9 and TRBJ1-2; D may be TRBD1 (5 bases). This CDR3 contains 15 residues. Germline V gives CDR1 SEHNR, CDR2 FQNEAQ (reference sequence). Trimming took off 1 base at V and 2 bases at J, with 11 bases between the two ends. CDR3 nucleotide sequence: TGTGCCAGCAGCTTAGGGGAGGGGCGCAACTATGGCTACACCTTC. Translation: CASSLGEGRNYGYTF.

Concerning this clone: Likely a read error: the CDR3 ends without its conserved phenylalanine or tryptophan. The chain couples TRBV5-1 to TRBJ1-2, with D hard to call. Trimming pared 0 bases from V and 0 bases from J, leaving 6 bases between. The germline gives CDR1 SGHRS, CDR2 YFSETQ. CDR3 size: 14 residues. CDR3 in amino acids: CASSLAASNYGYTL. As DNA, the CDR3 is TGCGCCAGCAGCTTGGCAGCATCTAACTATGGCTACACCCTC.

The V gene is TRBV5-1, the J gene TRBJ1-4, with D unclear. The CDR3 totals 16 residues. V lost 4 bases to trimming and J lost 4 bases, with 17 bases between them. Germline CDR1 SGHRS, CDR2 YFSETQ. The CDR3 region is CASSPPTGDLNEKLFF. CDR3 sequence (DNA): TGCGCCAGCAGCCCCCCCACGGGCGATCTTAATGAAAAACTGTTTTTT.

Only one count was recorded for this clone. The chain uses TRBV19 and TRBJ1-4; no clear D. CDR1 is LNHDA, CDR2 SQIVND, per germline (reference sequence). This CDR3 is 14 amino acids long. Deletions cut 6 bases from V and 1 base from J, with 9 bases between. CDR3 sequence reads: CASSQYLTNEKLFF. As DNA, the CDR3 is TGTGCCAGTAGCCAATATTTAACTAATGAAAAACTGTTTTTT.